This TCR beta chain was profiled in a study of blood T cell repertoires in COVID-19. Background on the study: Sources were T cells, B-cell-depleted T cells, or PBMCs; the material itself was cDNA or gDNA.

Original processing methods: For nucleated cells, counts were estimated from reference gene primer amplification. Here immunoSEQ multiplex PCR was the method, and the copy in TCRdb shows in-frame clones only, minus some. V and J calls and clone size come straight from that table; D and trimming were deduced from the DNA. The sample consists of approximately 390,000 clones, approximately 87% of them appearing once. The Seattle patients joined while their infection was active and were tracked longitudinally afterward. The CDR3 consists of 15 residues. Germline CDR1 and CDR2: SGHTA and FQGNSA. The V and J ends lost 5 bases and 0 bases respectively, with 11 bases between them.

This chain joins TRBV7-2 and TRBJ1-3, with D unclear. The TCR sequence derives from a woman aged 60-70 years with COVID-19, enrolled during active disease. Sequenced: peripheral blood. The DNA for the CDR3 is TGTGCCAGCAGCACCAGACTGGGCTCTGGAAACACCATATATTTT. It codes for CASSTRLGSGNTIYF.